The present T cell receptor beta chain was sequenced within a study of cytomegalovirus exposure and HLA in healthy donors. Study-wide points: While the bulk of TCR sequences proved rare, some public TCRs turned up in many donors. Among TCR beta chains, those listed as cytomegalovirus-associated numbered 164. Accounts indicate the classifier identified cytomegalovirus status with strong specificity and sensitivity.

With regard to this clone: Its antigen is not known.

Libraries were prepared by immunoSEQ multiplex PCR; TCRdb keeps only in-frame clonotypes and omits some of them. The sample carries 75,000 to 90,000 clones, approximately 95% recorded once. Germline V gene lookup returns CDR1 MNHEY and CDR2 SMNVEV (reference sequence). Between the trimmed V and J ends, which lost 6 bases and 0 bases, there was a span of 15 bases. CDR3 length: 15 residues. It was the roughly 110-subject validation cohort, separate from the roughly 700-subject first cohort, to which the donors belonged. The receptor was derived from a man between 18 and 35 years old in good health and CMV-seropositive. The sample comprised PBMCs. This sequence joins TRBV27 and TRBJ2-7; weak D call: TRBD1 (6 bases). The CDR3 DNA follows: TGTGCCAGCAGCTACGGGACGGACAGCTCCTACGAGCAGTACTTC. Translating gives CASSYGTDSSYEQYF.